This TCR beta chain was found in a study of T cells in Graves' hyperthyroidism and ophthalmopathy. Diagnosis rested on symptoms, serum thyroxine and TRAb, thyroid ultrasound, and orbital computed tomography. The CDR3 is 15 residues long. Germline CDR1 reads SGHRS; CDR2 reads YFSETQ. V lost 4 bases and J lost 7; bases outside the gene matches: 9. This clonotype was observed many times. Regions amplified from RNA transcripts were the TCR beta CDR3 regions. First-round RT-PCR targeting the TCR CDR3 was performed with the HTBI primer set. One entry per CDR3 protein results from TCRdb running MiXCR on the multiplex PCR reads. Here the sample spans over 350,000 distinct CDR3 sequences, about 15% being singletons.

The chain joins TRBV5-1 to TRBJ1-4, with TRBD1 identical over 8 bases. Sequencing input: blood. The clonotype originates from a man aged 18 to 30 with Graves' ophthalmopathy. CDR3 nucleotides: TGCGCCAGCAGCACTCAGGGGGCGCCTATTGAAAAACTGTTTTTT. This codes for CASSTQGAPIEKLFF. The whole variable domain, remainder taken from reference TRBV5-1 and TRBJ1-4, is KAGVTQTPRYLIKTRGQQVTLSCSPISGHRSVSWYQQTPGQGLQFLFEYFSETQRNKGNFPGRFSGRQFSNSRSEMNVSTLELGDSALYLCASSTQGAPIEKLFFGSGTQLSVL.